Sequencing of this T cell receptor (beta chain) was carried out in a study of CD8 T cells in Susac syndrome. The CDR3 length is 15 residues. Per germline, CDR1 MGHRA and CDR2 YSYEKL. V was pared by 1 base and J by 0 bases, with 9 bases between. Random-hexamer reverse transcription was applied to roughly 0.5 to 1 ug RNA. The CDR3 of TCR beta was amplified by immunoSEQ multiplex PCR across 54 Vbeta and 13 Jbeta. TCRdb passed the immunoSEQ multiplex PCR reads through MiXCR, listing each CDR3 protein once. The data contain 85,000 to 90,000 distinct CDR3 sequences, 85% to 95% of them singletons. CD8+ and CD4+ blood T cells underwent TCR beta sequencing. TEMRA cells were FACS-enriched, with CD8+ and CD4+ T cells isolated negatively. Only a few counts were recorded for this clonotype.

Specimen: CD8+ T cells from PBMCs. The chain is built from TRBV4-1 and TRBJ1-1; D gene ambiguous. The receptor's source is a human donor in good health. The CDR3 nucleotides are TGCGCCAGCAGCCAAGGGTTTGGTATGAACACTGAAGCTTTCTTT. It codes for CASSQGFGMNTEAFF.